This T cell receptor (beta chain) was documented in a study of blood T cells in healthy people across ages. A second roughly 6 to 12 cycle PCR used barcoded and J-beta primers. TCRdb re-called the 5' RACE reads through MiXCR, storing one row per CDR3 protein. The table shows about 1.1 million distinct CDR3 sequences, with around two fifths occurring only once. This clonotype was counted at least ten times. The CDR3 runs to 12 residues. Trimming removed 4 bases from V and 6 bases from J, with 8 bases in between. Germline CDR1 reads SGHVS; CDR2 reads FNYEAQ. This sequence was found in a man aged 18-30 years in good health. The chain has TRBV7-6 and TRBJ2-3; D is undetermined. Sequencing was done on a sample of blood. The CDR3 region has the DNA TGTGCCAGCAGCTCCCTCCTGGATACGCAGTATTTT. Protein: CASSSLLDTQYF.